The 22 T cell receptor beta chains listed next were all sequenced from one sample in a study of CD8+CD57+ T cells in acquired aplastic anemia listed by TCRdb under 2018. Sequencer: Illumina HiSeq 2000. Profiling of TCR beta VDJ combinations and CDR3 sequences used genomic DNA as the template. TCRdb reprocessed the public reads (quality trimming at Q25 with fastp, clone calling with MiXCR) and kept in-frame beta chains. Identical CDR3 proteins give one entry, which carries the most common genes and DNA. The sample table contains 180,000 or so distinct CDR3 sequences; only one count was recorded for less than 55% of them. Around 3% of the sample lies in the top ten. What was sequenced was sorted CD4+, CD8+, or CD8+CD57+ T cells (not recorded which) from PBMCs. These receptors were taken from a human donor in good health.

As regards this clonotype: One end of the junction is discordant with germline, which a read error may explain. The CDR3 is CSVTTDRNEQLF. CDR3 in DNA: TGCAGCGTTACTACGGACCGGAATGAGCAGCTCTTC. The rearrangement links TRBV29-1 to TRBJ2-1; D gene ambiguous. CDR3 length: 12 residues. Germline lookup yields CDR1 SQVTM and CDR2 ANQGSEA.

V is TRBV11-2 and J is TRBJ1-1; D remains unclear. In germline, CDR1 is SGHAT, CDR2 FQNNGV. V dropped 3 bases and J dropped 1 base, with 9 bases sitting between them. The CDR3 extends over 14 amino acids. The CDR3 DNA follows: TGTGCCAGCAGCTTGTATTGGGAGAACACTGAAGCTTTCTTT. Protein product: CASSLYWENTEAFF.

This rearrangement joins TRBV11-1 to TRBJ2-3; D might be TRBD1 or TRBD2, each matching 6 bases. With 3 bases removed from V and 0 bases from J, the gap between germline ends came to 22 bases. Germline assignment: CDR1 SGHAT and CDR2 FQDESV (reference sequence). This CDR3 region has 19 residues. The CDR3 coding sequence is TGTGCCAGCAGCTTCGGGGGTCCGATCGGCGGACAGAGCACAGATACGCAGTATTTT. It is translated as CASSFGGPIGGQSTDTQYF. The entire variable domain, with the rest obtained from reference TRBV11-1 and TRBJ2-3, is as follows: EAEVAQSPRYKITEKSQAVAFWCDPISGHATLYWYRQILGQGPELLVQFQDESVVDDSQLPKDRFSAERLKGVDSTLKIQPAELGDSAMYLCASSFGGPIGGQSTDTQYFGPGTRLTVL.

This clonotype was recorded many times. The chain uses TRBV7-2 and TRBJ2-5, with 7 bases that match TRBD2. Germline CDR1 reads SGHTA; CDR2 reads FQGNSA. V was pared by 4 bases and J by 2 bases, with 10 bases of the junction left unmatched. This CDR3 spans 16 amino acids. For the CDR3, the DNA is TGTGCCAGCAGCTCTATACAACGGACTAGTCAAGAGACCCAGTACTTC. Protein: CASSSIQRTSQETQYF.

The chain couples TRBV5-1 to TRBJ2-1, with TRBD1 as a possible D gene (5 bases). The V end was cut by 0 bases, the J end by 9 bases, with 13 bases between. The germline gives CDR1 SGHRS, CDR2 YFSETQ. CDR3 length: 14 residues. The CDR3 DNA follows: TGCGCCAGCAGCTTGGCCGGTGACCAGGGTGAGCAGTTCTTC. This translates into CASSLAGDQGEQFF.

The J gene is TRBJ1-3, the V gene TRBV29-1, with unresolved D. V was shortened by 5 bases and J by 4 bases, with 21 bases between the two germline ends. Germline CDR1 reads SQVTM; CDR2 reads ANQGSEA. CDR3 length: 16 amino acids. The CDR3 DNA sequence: TGCAGCGTTTCGGATGATCCCCTAGAATCGGGAAACACCATATATTTT. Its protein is CSVSDDPLESGNTIYF.

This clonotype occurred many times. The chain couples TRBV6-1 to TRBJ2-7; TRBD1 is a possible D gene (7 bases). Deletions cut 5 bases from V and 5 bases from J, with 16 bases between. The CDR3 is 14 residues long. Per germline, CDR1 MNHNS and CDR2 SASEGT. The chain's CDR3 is CASSPRTGGDEQYF. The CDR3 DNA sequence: TGTGCCAGCAGTCCTCGGACAGGAGGGGACGAGCAGTACTTC.

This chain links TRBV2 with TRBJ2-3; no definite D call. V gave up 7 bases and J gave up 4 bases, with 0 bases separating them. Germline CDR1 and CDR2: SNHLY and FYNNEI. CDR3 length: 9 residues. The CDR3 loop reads CASTDTQYF. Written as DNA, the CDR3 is TGTGCCAGCACAGATACGCAGTATTTT.

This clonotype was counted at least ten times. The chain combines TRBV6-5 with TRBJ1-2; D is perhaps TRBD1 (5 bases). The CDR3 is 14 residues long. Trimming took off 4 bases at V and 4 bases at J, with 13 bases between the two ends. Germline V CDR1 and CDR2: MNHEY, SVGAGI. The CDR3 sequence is CASSSPGRSYGYTF. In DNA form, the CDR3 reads TGTGCCAGCAGTTCCCCGGGACGGAGCTATGGCTACACCTTC.

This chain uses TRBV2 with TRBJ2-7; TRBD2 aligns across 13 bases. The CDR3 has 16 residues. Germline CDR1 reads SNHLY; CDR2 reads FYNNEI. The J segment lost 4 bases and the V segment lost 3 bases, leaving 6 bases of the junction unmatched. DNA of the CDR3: TGTGCCAGCAGTGACACTAGCGGGAGGGTCAGGTACGAGCAGTACTTC. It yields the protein CASSDTSGRVRYEQYF. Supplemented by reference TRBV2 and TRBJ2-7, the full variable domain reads EPEVTQTPSHQVTQMGQEVILRCVPISNHLYFYWYRQILGQKVEFLVSFYNNEISEKSEIFDDQFSVERPDGSNFTLKIRSTKLEDSAMYFCASSDTSGRVRYEQYFGPGTRLTVT.

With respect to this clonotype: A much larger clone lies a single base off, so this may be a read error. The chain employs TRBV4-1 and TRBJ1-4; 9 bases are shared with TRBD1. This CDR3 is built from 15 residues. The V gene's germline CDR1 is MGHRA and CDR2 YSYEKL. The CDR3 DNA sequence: TGCGCCAGCAGCCATGTAGGACAGGGGCTACGAAAACTGCTTTTT. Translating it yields CASSHVGQGLRKLLF.

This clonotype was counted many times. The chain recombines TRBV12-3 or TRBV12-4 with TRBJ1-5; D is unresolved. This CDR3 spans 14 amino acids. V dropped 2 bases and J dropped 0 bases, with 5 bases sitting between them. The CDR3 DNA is TGTGCCAGCAGTTTAAGGGATAGCAATCAGCCCCAGCATTTT. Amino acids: CASSLRDSNQPQHF.

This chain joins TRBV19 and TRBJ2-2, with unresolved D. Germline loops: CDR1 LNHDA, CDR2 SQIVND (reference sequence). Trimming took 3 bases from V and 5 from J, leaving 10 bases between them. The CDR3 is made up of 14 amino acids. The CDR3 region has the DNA TGTGCCAGTAGTATTGTGGGATCGACCGGGGAGCTGTTTTTT. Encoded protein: CASSIVGSTGELFF.

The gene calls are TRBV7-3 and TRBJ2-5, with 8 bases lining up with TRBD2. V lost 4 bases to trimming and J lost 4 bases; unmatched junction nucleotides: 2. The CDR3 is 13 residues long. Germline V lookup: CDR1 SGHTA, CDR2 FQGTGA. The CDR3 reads CASSYGGGETQYF. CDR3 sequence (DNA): TGTGCCAGCAGCTACGGGGGGGGAGAGACCCAGTACTTC.

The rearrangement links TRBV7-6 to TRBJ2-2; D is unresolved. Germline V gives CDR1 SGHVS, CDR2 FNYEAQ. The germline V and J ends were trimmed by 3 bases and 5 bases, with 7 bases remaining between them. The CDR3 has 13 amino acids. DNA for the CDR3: TGTGCCAGCAGCTTTGAGAATACCGGGGAGCTGTTTTTT. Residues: CASSFENTGELFF.

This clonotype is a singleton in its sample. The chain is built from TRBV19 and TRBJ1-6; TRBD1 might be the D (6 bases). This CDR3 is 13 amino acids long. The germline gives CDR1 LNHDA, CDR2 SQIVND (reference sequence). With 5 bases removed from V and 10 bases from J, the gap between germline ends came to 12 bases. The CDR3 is CASSASGGSPLHF. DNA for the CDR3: TGTGCCAGTAGTGCGTCCGGGGGCTCACCCCTCCACTTT.

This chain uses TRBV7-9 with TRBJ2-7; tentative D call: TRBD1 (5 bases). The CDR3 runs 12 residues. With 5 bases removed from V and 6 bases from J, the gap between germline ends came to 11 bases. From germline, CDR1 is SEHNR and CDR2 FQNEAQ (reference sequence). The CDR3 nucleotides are TGTGCCAGCAGCGCGGCAGGGTCCGAGCAGTACTTC. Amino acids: CASSAAGSEQYF.

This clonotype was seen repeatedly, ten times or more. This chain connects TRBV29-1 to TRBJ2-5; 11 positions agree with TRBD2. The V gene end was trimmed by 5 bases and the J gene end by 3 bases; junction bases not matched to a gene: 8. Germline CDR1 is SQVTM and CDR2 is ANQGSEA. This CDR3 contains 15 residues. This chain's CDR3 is CSVHPQGLAEETQYF. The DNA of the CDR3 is TGCAGCGTTCACCCCCAGGGACTAGCGGAAGAGACCCAGTACTTC.

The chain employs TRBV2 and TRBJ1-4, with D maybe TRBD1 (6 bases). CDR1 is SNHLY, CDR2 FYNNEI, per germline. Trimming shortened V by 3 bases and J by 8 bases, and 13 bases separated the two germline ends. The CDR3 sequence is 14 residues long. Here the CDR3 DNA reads TGTGCCAGCAGTGACGGCAGGGGCCGGGAAAAACTGTTTTTT. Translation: CASSDGRGREKLFF.

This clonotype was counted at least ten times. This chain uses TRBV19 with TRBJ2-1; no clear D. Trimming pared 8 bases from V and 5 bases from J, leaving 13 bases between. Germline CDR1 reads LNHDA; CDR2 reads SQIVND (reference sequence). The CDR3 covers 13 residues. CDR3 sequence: CASRHNTHNEQFF. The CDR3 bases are TGTGCCAGTCGGCATAACACTCACAATGAGCAGTTCTTC. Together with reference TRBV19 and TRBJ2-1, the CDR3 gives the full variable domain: DGGITQSPKYLFRKEGQNVTLSCEQNLNHDAMYWYRQDPGQGLRLIYYSQIVNDFQKGDIAEGYSVSREKKESFPLTVTSAQKNPTAFYLCASRHNTHNEQFFGPGTRLTVL.

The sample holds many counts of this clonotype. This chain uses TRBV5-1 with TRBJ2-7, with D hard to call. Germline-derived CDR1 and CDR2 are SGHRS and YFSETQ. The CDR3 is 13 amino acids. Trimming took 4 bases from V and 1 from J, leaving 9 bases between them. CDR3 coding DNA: TGCGCCAGCAGCAATCTAGAGTCCTACGAGCAGTACTTC. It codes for CASSNLESYEQYF. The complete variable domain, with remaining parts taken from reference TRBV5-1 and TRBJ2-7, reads KAGVTQTPRYLIKTRGQQVTLSCSPISGHRSVSWYQQTPGQGLQFLFEYFSETQRNKGNFPGRFSGRQFSNSRSEMNVSTLELGDSALYLCASSNLESYEQYFGPGTRLTVT.

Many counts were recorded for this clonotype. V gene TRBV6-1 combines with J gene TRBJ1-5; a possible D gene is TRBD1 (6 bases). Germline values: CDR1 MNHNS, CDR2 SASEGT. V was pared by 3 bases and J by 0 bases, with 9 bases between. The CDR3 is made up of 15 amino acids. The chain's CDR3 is CASSDRGYSNQPQHF. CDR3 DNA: TGTGCCAGCAGTGACAGGGGCTATAGCAATCAGCCCCAGCATTTT.